A single sample gave rise to the 25 T cell receptor beta chains below, sequenced in a study of OX40 agonist ivuxolimab in advanced cancers. Method: immunoSEQ multiplex PCR; TCRdb's copy keeps in-frame clones and lacks some. The profile shows 7,000 to 8,500 clones, over 60% of them singletons. This material consisted of CD4+ or CD8+ T cells sorted from blood, taken in a trial of the OX40 agonist ivuxolimab. These receptor sequences come from an adult with an advanced solid tumor such as melanoma, head and neck, liver or kidney cancer.

V gene TRBV11-2 combines with J gene TRBJ2-7; possibly TRBD1 or TRBD2 for D (5 bases each). Germline CDR1 reads SGHAT; CDR2 reads FQNNGV. This CDR3 contains 13 residues. Trimming removed 4 bases from V and 0 bases from J, with 7 bases in between. The CDR3 region is CASSWGTSYEQYF. In DNA form, the CDR3 reads TGTGCCAGCAGCTGGGGGACCTCCTACGAGCAGTACTTC.

The chain joins TRBV9 to TRBJ2-2, with 7 bases that match TRBD1. From germline, CDR1 is SGDLS and CDR2 YYNGEE. J was trimmed by 3 bases and V by 0 bases; bases with no gene match: 11. The CDR3 sequence is 18 residues long. The CDR3 DNA is TGTGCCAGCAGCGTAGTCCAACAGGGGAGTCGGCACACCGGGGAGCTGTTTTTT. It specifies CASSVVQQGSRHTGELFF.

This clone was counted between two and nine times. The chain has TRBV4-2 and TRBJ1-2; possibly TRBD1 for D (6 bases). Germline V lookup: CDR1 LGHNA, CDR2 YNFKEQ. Trimming removed 4 bases at V and 6 bases at J, with 18 bases between. The length of the CDR3 is 15 residues. DNA for the CDR3: TGTGCCAGCAGCCCCGGTGAAACAGGGTTCGATGGCTACACCTTC. It yields the protein CASSPGETGFDGYTF.

The V and J genes are TRBV6-1 and TRBJ2-7, with D uncertain. The CDR3 is 13 amino acids. Trimming removed 3 bases from V and 3 bases from J, with 9 bases in between. Germline values: CDR1 MNHNS, CDR2 SASEGT. The DNA of the CDR3 is TGTGCCAGCAGTGAGGGCGGTTTCTACGAGCAGTACTTC. Residues: CASSEGGFYEQYF.

As for this clone: Germline and junction disagree at one end, which may indicate a read error. V usage is TRBV6-5 and J usage is TRBJ2-2, with D maybe TRBD2 (5 bases). CDR1 is MNHEY and CDR2 is SVGAGI in the germline V gene. The length of the CDR3 is 11 residues. The CDR3 bases are TGTGCCAGCAGTTTTCCCGGGGAGCCGTTTTTT. Translated, it gives CASSFPGEPFF.

In its sample, this clone is large. V gene TRBV27 combines with J gene TRBJ2-3; D gene uncertain. Germline V gene lookup returns CDR1 MNHEY and CDR2 SMNVEV (reference sequence). The CDR3 is made up of 12 amino acids. Trimming shortened V by 3 bases and J by 4 bases, and 5 bases separated the two germline ends. CDR3 nucleotide sequence: TGTGCCAGCAGTTTTCGCCCAGATACGCAGTATTTT. This encodes CASSFRPDTQYF.

In its sample, this clone ranks as hyperexpanded. The genes are TRBV19 and TRBJ2-7; perhaps TRBD1 as D (6 bases). The CDR3 length is 13 residues. V dropped 10 bases and J dropped 3 bases, with 16 bases sitting between them. Germline V gene sequence: CDR1 LNHDA, CDR2 SQIVND (reference sequence). CDR3 protein: CATAQGQDYEQYF. The CDR3 nucleotides read TGTGCCACCGCGCAGGGACAAGACTACGAGCAGTACTTC.

The chain joins TRBV6-5 to TRBJ1-6, with TRBD1 identical over 8 bases. Per germline, CDR1 MNHEY and CDR2 SVGAGI. This CDR3 has 14 residues. V dropped 2 bases and J dropped 9; count of bases not matched to a gene: 3. CDR3 protein: CASSYGTGGSPLHF. The CDR3 coding sequence is TGTGCCAGCAGTTACGGGACAGGCGGTTCACCCCTCCACTTT.

This chain uses TRBV9 with TRBJ1-2; D is ambiguous. The CDR3 extends over 15 amino acids. V lost 4 bases and J lost 4, with 17 bases in between. Germline V gene lookup returns CDR1 SGDLS and CDR2 YYNGEE. CDR3 region: CASSSDLTRTYGYTF. The CDR3 nucleotides are TGTGCCAGCAGCTCGGACCTAACGAGGACCTATGGCTACACCTTC.

This chain joins TRBV5-7 and TRBJ1-2, with TRBD1 matching over 7 bases. TRBV5-7 carries the ORF label, with uncertain function. Trimming removed 2 bases from V and 8 bases from J; junction bases left unmatched: 3. The length of the CDR3 is 12 residues. This CDR3 reads CASSFPGGGYTF. CDR3 sequence (DNA): TGTGCCAGCAGCTTTCCAGGGGGAGGCTACACCTTC.

This clone was seen once. The rearrangement joins TRBV19 to TRBJ1-2; D gene unclear. Germline V gene sequence: CDR1 LNHDA, CDR2 SQIVND (reference sequence). The CDR3 length is 15 residues. Trimming shortened V by 7 bases and J by 8 bases, and 23 bases separated the two germline ends. DNA of the CDR3: TGTGCCAGTATTGGGCGTTACTCGGCCCCCCAAGGCTACACCTTC. Its protein product is CASIGRYSAPQGYTF.

The chain joins TRBV7-6 to TRBJ2-7; tentatively, D is TRBD1 or TRBD2 (5 bases each). The CDR3 runs 14 residues. CDR1 and CDR2 from the germline V gene are SGHVS and FNYEAQ. Deletions cut 5 bases from V and 3 bases from J, with 14 bases between. CDR3 residues: CASSTGTGRYEQYF. The CDR3 DNA reads TGTGCCAGCAGCACCGGGACGGGGCGCTACGAGCAGTACTTC. The variable domain in full, completed from reference TRBV7-6 and TRBJ2-7, reads GAGVSQSPRYKVTKRGQDVALRCDPISGHVSLYWYRQALGQGPEFLTYFNYEAQQDKSGLPNDRFSAERPEGSISTLTIQRTEQRDSAMYRCASSTGTGRYEQYFGPGTRLTVT.

V gene TRBV4-1 combines with J gene TRBJ1-2; D is unclear. CDR1 MGHRA and CDR2 YSYEKL come from the germline V gene. Trimming left V 0 bases short and J 8 bases short, with 16 bases between. The CDR3 extends over 15 amino acids. The DNA of the CDR3 is TGCGCCAGCAGCCAAGAGGCCACCCCGGCGGGCGGCTACACCTTC. It encodes CASSQEATPAGGYTF.

This clone was recorded only once. The V and J genes are TRBV7-3 and TRBJ2-1, with D perhaps being TRBD1 or TRBD2 (5 bases each). Germline CDR1 and CDR2: SGHTA and FQGTGA. The CDR3 is 14 amino acids. V lost 2 bases and J 6 bases, leaving 11 bases between the germline ends. In nucleotides, the CDR3 is TGTGCCAGCAGCTTAGCGCCTGGGACCAATGAGCAGTTCTTC. This encodes CASSLAPGTNEQFF.

In its sample, this clone was seen once. The chain recombines TRBV4-3 with TRBJ1-5; D gene uncertain. V was cut by 0 bases and J by 5 bases, with 8 bases left in between. Germline values: CDR1 LGHNA, CDR2 YSLEER. The CDR3 covers 14 residues. The DNA of the CDR3 is TGCGCCAGCAGCCAAGATGAGCGGGATCAGCCCCAGCATTTT. This translates into CASSQDERDQPQHF.

This chain joins TRBV7-8 and TRBJ2-2, with D uncertain. The CDR3 is made up of 15 amino acids. V shed 1 base and J shed 9 bases, with 15 bases lying between them. Germline V gene sequence: CDR1 SGHVS, CDR2 FQNEAQ. The CDR3 protein is CASSLGSGYRWELFF. The CDR3 DNA reads as TGTGCCAGCAGCTTAGGGTCGGGCTACAGATGGGAGCTGTTTTTT.

This clone was counted only a few times. The chain couples TRBV28 to TRBJ1-4; D ambiguous. The CDR3 contains 16 residues. Looked up from germline, CDR1 is MDHEN and CDR2 is SYDVKM. Trimming removed 8 bases at V and 0 bases at J, with 16 bases between. In DNA, the CDR3 is TGTGCCAGCTTCGGAGCGCAGACTCCAACTAATGAAAAACTGTTTTTT. Translating it yields CASFGAQTPTNEKLFF.

The chain joins TRBV7-8 to TRBJ2-7, with D perhaps TRBD1 or TRBD2 (6 bases each). The CDR3 has 14 residues. In germline, CDR1 is SGHVS, CDR2 FQNEAQ. V was pared by 0 bases and J by 5 bases, with 11 bases between. CDR3 in amino acids: CASSLATGRHEQYF. The CDR3 DNA sequence: TGTGCCAGCAGCTTAGCTACAGGGAGGCACGAGCAGTACTTC.

The chain uses TRBV7-9 and TRBJ2-7; possibly TRBD1 for D (6 bases). This CDR3 has 12 residues. Germline V lookup: CDR1 SEHNR, CDR2 FQNEAQ (reference sequence). The ends were cut back, 5 bases at V and 9 bases at J, with 14 bases in the middle. The CDR3 DNA sequence: TGTGCCAGCAGCCCAGGACAGCTCGCGCAGTACTTC. Its protein is CASSPGQLAQYF.

With regard to this clone: Since a much larger clone is just one base distant, this may be a read error. The chain joins TRBV4-1 to TRBJ1-5; tentative D call: TRBD1 (5 bases). Trimming left V 3 bases short and J 2 bases short, with 8 bases between. Germline CDR1 reads MGHRA; CDR2 reads YSYEKL. The CDR3 sequence is 14 residues long. In DNA, the CDR3 is TGCGCCAGCAGCCAGGGGGTTGGCAATCAGCCCCAGCATTTT. It specifies CASSQGVGNQPQHF.

This clone was seen only once. V is TRBV19 and J is TRBJ2-5; D not resolved. With the DNA end fitting TRBJ2-7 better, the J assignment may be wrong. The CDR3 spans 14 residues. In germline, CDR1 is LNHDA, CDR2 SQIVND (reference sequence). CDR3 nucleotide sequence: TGTGCCAGTAGTATTACGGCAGGAGATTACGAGCAGTACTTC. This codes for CASSITAGDYEQYF.

The chain's CDR3 is CASSFVGGTDTQYF. The CDR3 DNA is TGTGCCAGCAGCTTCGTGGGCGGCACAGATACGCAGTATTTT. The chain joins TRBV7-2 to TRBJ2-3; D remains unclear. The CDR3 has 14 amino acids. Germline lookup yields CDR1 SGHTA and CDR2 FQGNSA. V gave up 3 bases and J gave up 1 base, with 8 bases separating them.

This sequence joins TRBV9 and TRBJ2-5; D not certain. Looked up from germline, CDR1 is SGDLS and CDR2 is YYNGEE. The CDR3 runs to 14 residues. Trimming pared 2 bases from V and 5 bases from J, leaving 13 bases between. The CDR3 loop reads CASSVGRQLETQYF. The CDR3 nucleotides read TGTGCCAGCAGCGTCGGACGGCAGCTTGAGACCCAGTACTTC.

CDR3 amino acids: CASSLGINYGYTF. Here the CDR3 DNA reads TGTGCCAGCAGTTTGGGCATCAACTATGGCTACACCTTC. The rearrangement uses TRBV27 and TRBJ1-2, with D unclear. This CDR3 has 13 amino acids. Trimming cost V 3 bases and J 2 bases, with 7 bases left between them. The V gene's germline CDR1 is MNHEY and CDR2 SMNVEV (reference sequence).

This clone is a singleton in its sample. V is TRBV5-6 and J is TRBJ2-4; TRBD1 matches 9 bases. There are 14 residues in the CDR3. Losses at the gene ends were 2 bases for V and 4 bases for J; bases not matched to a gene: 1. Per the germline V gene, CDR1 is SGHDT and CDR2 is YYEEEE. For the CDR3, the DNA is TGTGCCAGCAGCTTCGGGACAGGGAAAAACATTCAGTACTTC. Its protein product is CASSFGTGKNIQYF.